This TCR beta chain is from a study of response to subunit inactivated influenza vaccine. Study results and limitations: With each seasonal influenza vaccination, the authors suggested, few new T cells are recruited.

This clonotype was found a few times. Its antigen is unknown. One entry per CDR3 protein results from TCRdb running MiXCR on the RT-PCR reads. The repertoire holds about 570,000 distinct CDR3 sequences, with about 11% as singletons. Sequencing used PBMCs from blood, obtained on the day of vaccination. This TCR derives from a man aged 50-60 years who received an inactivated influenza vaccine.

This CDR3 reads CASSRPGGTSYNEQFF. For the CDR3, the DNA is TGTGCCAGCTCACGACCGGGGGGTACCTCCTACAATGAGCAGTTCTTC. The J gene is TRBJ2-1, the V gene TRBV18; 7 bases are shared with TRBD2. Germline V lookup: CDR1 KGHSH, CDR2 LQKENI. The CDR3 contains 16 residues. V lost 4 bases and J lost 0; bases outside the gene matches: 6. Together with reference TRBV18 and TRBJ2-1, the CDR3 gives the full variable domain: NAGVMQNPRHLVRRRGQEARLRCSPMKGHSHVYWYRQLPEEGLKFMVYLQKENIIDESGMPKERFSAEFPKEGPSILRIQQVVRGDSAAYFCASSRPGGTSYNEQFFGPGTRLTVL.